This T cell receptor (beta chain) was found in a study of shared clonotypes between healthy human individuals. Overall study results and limits: Naive subsets generally exceeded memory subsets in estimated richness.

A CD45RA+ naive subset and a CD45RA-negative memory subset were split from CD4+ cells. Clones were sequenced by immunoSEQ multiplex PCR, and TCRdb holds only the in-frame ones, with some missing. The sample contains about 1.5 million clones, roughly 96% of which appear only once. With respect to this clone: The antigen is undetermined.

There are 13 residues in the CDR3. The junction had 4 bases not matched to a gene; V was cut back by 3 bases and J by 8 bases. Germline CDR1 is SGHTA and CDR2 is FQGNSA. J is TRBJ1-1 and V is TRBV7-2, with 9 bases that match TRBD1. Sequenced input: naive CD4+ T cells sorted from blood. Subset specified: CD45RA+ positively selected. This receptor was obtained from a man aged 25 to 40 in good health. In DNA form, the CDR3 reads TGTGCCAGCAGCTTGACAGGGGGGCGCGAAGCTTTCTTT. Protein: CASSLTGGREAFF. Supplemented by reference TRBV7-2 and TRBJ1-1, the full variable domain reads GAGVSQSPSNKVTEKGKDVELRCDPISGHTALYWYRQSLGQGLEFLIYFQGNSAPDKSGLPSDRFSAERTGGSVSTLTIQRTQQEDSAVYLCASSLTGGREAFFGQGTRLTVV.